Listed below are T cell receptor beta chains from one sample, sequenced in a study of glioma-infiltrating T cells after dendritic cell vaccination. This table comes from immunoSEQ multiplex PCR, and its TCRdb copy is limited to in-frame clones, with some not included. The sample records tens of thousands of clones, around 91% being singletons. The starting material was blood, obtained after dendritic cell vaccination. These receptors all come from a human donor with glioblastoma. Both conserved end residues are part of each CDR3. D genes are given only for firm matches. Size tells how often a clone was seen (once, few, many) or the class of an expanded clone, and some rows leave it out.

D gene: .; CDR3 length: 15; V gene: TRBV27; clone size: .; J gene: TRBJ2-5; CDR3 DNA: TGTGCCAGCAGTCTCTACCCCAGGGATCAAGAGACCCAGTACTTC; CDR3 protein: CASSLYPRDQETQYF
D gene: .; CDR3 length: 16; V gene: TRBV7-6; clone size: .; J gene: TRBJ2-7; CDR3 DNA: TGTGCCAGCAGCTTATCCGCCACTAGTTCGGGGTACGAGCAGTACTTC; CDR3 protein: CASSLSATSSGYEQYF
D gene: .; CDR3 length: 15; V gene: TRBV15; clone size: .; J gene: TRBJ2-1; CDR3 DNA: TGCGCCACCAGCAGAGATTTGACGGGAAGAGATGAGCAGTTCTTC; CDR3 protein: CATSRDLTGRDEQFF
D gene: TRBD1; CDR3 length: 14; V gene: TRBV5-4; clone size: once; J gene: TRBJ1-2; CDR3 DNA: TGTGCCAGCAGCAAGACAGGGGGCCCGGATGGCTACACCTTC; CDR3 protein: CASSKTGGPDGYTF
D gene: TRBD1; CDR3 length: 14; V gene: TRBV9; clone size: .; J gene: TRBJ2-5; CDR3 DNA: TGTGCCAGCAGCGCGCGGACAGGCGTGGAGACCCAGTACTTC; CDR3 protein: CASSARTGVETQYF
D gene: TRBD1; CDR3 length: 15; V gene: TRBV7-2; clone size: .; J gene: TRBJ2-7; CDR3 DNA: TGTGCCAGCAGCTTAGGACAGGGGAGCTCCTACGAGCAGTACTTC; CDR3 protein: CASSLGQGSSYEQYF
D gene: TRBD1; CDR3 length: 13; V gene: TRBV6-6; clone size: once; J gene: TRBJ1-2; CDR3 DNA: TGTGCCAGCACCGCTCGGACAGGGTATGGCTACACCTTC; CDR3 protein: CASTARTGYGYTF
D gene: .; CDR3 length: 14; V gene: TRBV7-2; clone size: .; J gene: TRBJ2-1; CDR3 DNA: TGTGCCAGCAGCTTAGTTCCCGGGGACAATGAGCAGTTCTTC; CDR3 protein: CASSLVPGDNEQFF
D gene: TRBD2; CDR3 length: 18; V gene: TRBV30; clone size: .; J gene: TRBJ2-7; CDR3 DNA: TGTGCCTGGAGTGTAAGGCCTAGCGGGAGATTTGAAACCTACGAGCAGTACTTC; CDR3 protein: CAWSVRPSGRFETYEQYF
D gene: .; CDR3 length: 12; V gene: TRBV10-3; clone size: .; J gene: TRBJ1-6; CDR3 DNA: TGTGCCTCGGCGACAGCGAATTCACCCCTCCACTTT; CDR3 protein: CASATANSPLHF
D gene: TRBD1; CDR3 length: 15; V gene: TRBV7-9; clone size: .; J gene: TRBJ1-2; CDR3 DNA: TGTGCCAGCAGCCATTCGCAGGGGGCTGGCTATGGCTACACCTTC; CDR3 protein: CASSHSQGAGYGYTF
D gene: .; CDR3 length: 12; V gene: TRBV19; clone size: .; J gene: TRBJ2-3; CDR3 DNA: TGTGCCAGTACTAAGGGGTCAGATACGCAGTATTTT; CDR3 protein: CASTKGSDTQYF
D gene: TRBD1; CDR3 length: 14; V gene: TRBV9; clone size: .; J gene: TRBJ2-7; CDR3 DNA: TGTGCCAGCAGCGTCAATATACAGGGGACCGAGCAGTACTTC; CDR3 protein: CASSVNIQGTEQYF
D gene: TRBD1; CDR3 length: 15; V gene: TRBV4-2; clone size: .; J gene: TRBJ2-7; CDR3 DNA: TGTGCCAGCAGCCGCGGCCGGGACAGGGGGCGAGAGCAGTACTTC; CDR3 protein: CASSRGRDRGREQYF
D gene: .; CDR3 length: 13; V gene: TRBV11-1; clone size: .; J gene: TRBJ2-7; CDR3 DNA: TGTGCCAGCAGCTTATTTGCCGGCTACGAGCAGTACTTC; CDR3 protein: CASSLFAGYEQYF
D gene: .; CDR3 length: 11; V gene: TRBV6-6; clone size: .; J gene: TRBJ2-3; CDR3 DNA: TGTGCCAGCTGGAGGGCAGATACGCAGTATTTT; CDR3 protein: CASWRADTQYF
D gene: .; CDR3 length: 14; V gene: TRBV2; clone size: .; J gene: TRBJ1-2; CDR3 DNA: TGTGCCAGCAGTGAAGAACCAGGGATTCGTGGCTACACCTTC; CDR3 protein: CASSEEPGIRGYTF
D gene: .; CDR3 length: 13; V gene: TRBV5-1; clone size: .; J gene: TRBJ2-1; CDR3 DNA: TGCGCCAGCAGCCCGTATGACAGGACATTACAGTTCTTC; CDR3 protein: CASSPYDRTLQFF